This TCR beta chain comes out of a study of cytomegalovirus exposure and HLA in healthy donors. Primers for the PCR totalled 60 Vbeta and 13 Jbeta. Assay used: immunoSEQ multiplex PCR; TCRdb lists only in-frame clones, some missing. The sample contains 100,000 or so clones, 70% to 80% of which appear only once. CDR1 and CDR2 from the germline V gene are SGHVS and FNYEAQ. Deletions cut 5 bases from V and 6 bases from J, with 10 bases between. CDR3 length: 12 amino acids. This clone was seen just once. The source is a man aged 50 to 60 in good health and CMV-seropositive. V is TRBV7-6 and J is TRBJ1-1; no clear D gene. Specimen: PBMCs. DNA for the CDR3: TGTGCCAGCAGCCCAGCCGGGGCTGAAGCTTTCTTT. The encoded protein is CASSPAGAEAFF.